This T cell receptor (beta chain) is from a study of T cells in Graves' hyperthyroidism and ophthalmopathy. The CDR3 spans 15 residues. The J segment lost 7 bases and the V segment lost 5 bases, leaving 5 bases of the junction unmatched. RNA transcripts yielded amplified TCR beta CDR3 regions. Researchers ran a first-round RT-PCR on the TCR CDR3 using the HTBI primer set. TCRdb itself ran the multiplex PCR reads through MiXCR, one entry per CDR3 protein. The data contain nearly 250,000 distinct CDR3 sequences, over 15% of them singletons. The chain combines TRBV12-3 or TRBV12-4 with TRBJ2-4; the match to TRBD2 covers 13 bases. The receptor was isolated from a woman between 18 and 30 years old with Graves' ophthalmopathy. The sample taken for sequencing was blood. The CDR3 DNA reads TGTGCCAGCAGTGCCCGGACTAGCGGGGGTAACATTCAGTACTTC. It is translated as CASSARTSGGNIQYF.